This T cell receptor (beta chain) comes out of a study of identical twins' blood T cells. The CDR3 has 13 amino acids. In germline, CDR1 is SGHNT, CDR2 YYREEE (reference sequence). TCRdb reprocessed the 5' RACE reads via MiXCR and lists one record per CDR3 protein. The table records roughly 380,000 distinct CDR3 sequences, roughly 30% of them present only once. Concerning this clonotype: At one boundary the junction diverges from the germline segment, which might be a read error.

V usage is TRBV5-4 and J usage is TRBJ2-3, with D perhaps assigned TRBD1 or TRBD2 (5 bases each). Material: PBMCs. This TCR was recovered from a woman between 18 and 49 years old in good health. The CDR3 loop is CASSLGTTDAQYF. DNA for the CDR3: TGTGCCAGCAGCCTGGGGACGACAGATGCGCAGTATTTT.